This TCR beta chain originates from a study of T-cell reconstitution after alpha-beta-depleted transplantation in children. Study findings and constraints: TCRbeta diversity was high at day 60 in some patients (a result of surviving recipient T cells and thymic progenitors).

As it was prepared, the TCRbeta library received unique molecular identifiers. TCRdb re-analysed the PCR reads in MiXCR, keeping a single row per CDR3 protein. The profile shows about 900,000 distinct CDR3 sequences, roughly 29% of them singletons. In its sample, this clonotype was seen a few times. The target antigen is unknown. CDR3 length: 18 residues. Trimming cost V 0 bases and J 0 bases, with 15 bases left between them. Germline-derived CDR1 and CDR2 are DFQATT and SNEGSKA (reference sequence). The sequencing used PBMCs, mostly from graft donor cells, collected 360 days after TCRalphabeta/CD19-depleted stem cell transplant. The clonotype comes from a boy younger than two who had a stem cell transplant for SCID, so the T cells may come from the graft donor. This chain links TRBV20-1 with TRBJ1-6; no firm D call. The CDR3 is CSARDANGPSSYNSPLHF. The DNA of the CDR3 is TGCAGTGCTAGAGACGCCAACGGTCCCAGCTCCTATAATTCACCCCTCCACTTT.